Included here is one T cell receptor (beta chain) sequence, with context. Its cognate antigen is unknown. Germline V gene data show CDR1 as SNHLY and CDR2 as FYNNEI. CDR3 length: 12 amino acids. Trimming took off 8 bases at V and 0 bases at J, with 7 bases between the two ends. This sample is part of a study of CD39 and CD103 CD8 tumor-infiltrating T cells. Study as a whole: An ovarian cancer patient and two HNSCC patients had repertoire comparisons shown.

Sorted CD3+CD4-CD8+CD45RA- TILs were divided into DN, SP and DP by CD39 and CD103. Repertoires were generated with immunoSEQ multiplex PCR, while TCRdb's copy carries only in-frame clones and drops some. There are some 3,000 clones in the sample; roughly four fifths occur only once, and roughly 21% lies in the top ten. Points from the study as a whole: Top 30 DP CD8 TIL clonotypes covered 56-86% of repertoire. DN TIL clonotypes largely overlapped peripheral memory CD8 repertoires, unlike DP.

The clonotype comes from a human donor with head and neck squamous cell carcinoma. The chain combines TRBV2 with TRBJ2-5; a possible D gene is TRBD2 (5 bases). The sample was CD39- CD103- CD8+ T cells sorted from the tumor. Stated subset: CD103-CD39- double-negative CD45RA- CD8 T cells. Here the CDR3 reads CASGGYQETQYF. CDR3 nucleotides: TGTGCCAGCGGCGGGTACCAAGAGACCCAGTACTTC.